The source of this TCR beta chain is a study of memory CD4+ T cells and cytomegalovirus serostatus (dated by TCRdb to 2018 to 2020). At the level of the whole study: The roughly 33 healthy Belgian adults in the cohort included 9 who were CMV seropositive and 24 who were CMV seronegative. CD4+ memory TCRbeta repertoires of a Belgian cohort with known cytomegalovirus serostatus were sequenced in order to replicate a published TCR-based CMV serostatus classifier. General conclusions and limits of the study: CMV serostatus prediction reached a median bootstrapped AUC of roughly 0.96 with the original framework and just under 0.92 with a US-trained random forest. On the Belgian cohort, the classifier based on the original framework reached a median bootstrapped AUC of nearly 0.97, with a 95% CI of 0.76-1.00. The results were read as suggesting that the CMV-associated TCR signature is, for the most part, present in the CD4+ memory repertoire. Only CD4+CD45RO+ memory cells were sequenced, in contrast to the original study, in which naive and memory CD4+ and CD8+ populations were covered. Among the 160 or so previously reported CMV-associated TCRbeta sequences, approximately 70 showed up in the CD4+ memory repertoires, with each one found in between one and five individuals.

A FACSAria II was used to sort memory CD4+ T cells, defined as single viable CD3+CD4+CD8-CD45RO+ cells. CMV serostatus was determined with a Roche Elecsys assay detecting serum IgG against CMV pp150, pp28, p38 and p52. After thawing, total CD4+ T cells were enriched by positive selection with CD4 magnetic microbeads. The samples came from a different study that was designed specifically to examine the CD4+ T cell memory repertoire. Peripheral blood mononuclear cells were isolated and cryopreserved following standard operating procedures; serum was stored at -80 °C. The staining used CD3-PerCP (BW264/56), CD4-APC (RPA-T4), CD45RO-PE (UCHT1) and CD8-Pacific Orange (3B5) antibodies, and Sytox blue was used to exclude non-viable cells. The Quick-DNA Microprep Kit was used to extract genomic DNA from the sorted cells. Amplification of TCRbeta DNA was done with the immunoSEQ hsTCRbeta kit, following the protocol from the manufacturer. An Illumina MiSeq instrument was used to sequence the TCRbeta libraries. From the authors' description of their analysis: Following removal of out-of-frame sequences, some 2 million distinct TCRbeta sequences were retained, with an average of about 70,000 per individual. Each individual was scored using the number of around 180 previously reported CMV-associated TCRbeta sequences that the individual carried and the total number of productive distinct TCRbeta sequences. A beta-binomial model was reimplemented in Python, and scikit-learn random forests with default parameters were trained on data from the US cohort. Classifier performance on the Belgian cohort was summarized as median AUC with percentile confidence intervals over 10,000 bootstrap iterations. TCRdb's version of the immuneACCESS table is confined to in-frame rearrangements and falls short of the full clone set. An unresolved V gene accounts for under half of the shortfall where checked; the remainder is of unknown origin. That table supplies the V and J calls and clone size; D and trimming were determined from the DNA. The sample table shows 65,000 to 95,000 clones, and approximately 80% are seen once. Of the sample, nearly 0.8% is held by the ten largest clones.

The germline V gene (reference sequence) yields SEHNR for CDR1 and FQNEAQ for CDR2. Trimmed from V: 5 bases; trimmed from J: 9 bases; junction bases lacking a gene match: 6. Including the terminal cysteine and phenylalanine, the CDR3 comprises 13 residues. The only DNA kept is the CDR3, 39 bases in frame from the first base. Concerning this clone: No cognate antigen has been identified for it. No much larger clonotype is one base removed from it; base qualities were not supplied.

The TCR comes from an adult in good health and CMV-seronegative. The chain is encoded by TRBV7-9 joined to TRBJ2-7; TRBD1 agrees with 11 junctional bases. Sequenced input: memory CD4+ T cells from blood. This receptor carries the CDR3 CASSKGQGDRQYF. The sequence in DNA is TGTGCCAGCAGCAAGGGACAGGGGGACAGGCAGTACTTC.